Presented here are 29 T cell receptor beta chains from one specimen sequenced in a study of cytomegalovirus exposure and HLA in healthy donors. The method was immunoSEQ multiplex PCR; TCRdb's version includes in-frame clones alone and lacks a portion of them. The data hold over 85,000 clones, with about 95% observed a single time. The sample taken for sequencing was PBMCs. The receptors come from a woman aged 18-30 years in good health and CMV-seronegative.

The sample holds one count of this clone. The V call is TRBV18, the J call TRBJ1-1; unclear D gene. CDR1 and CDR2 from the germline V gene are KGHSH and LQKENI. The CDR3 has 14 amino acids. V was trimmed by 6 bases and J by 0 bases, leaving 11 bases between them. Here the CDR3 reads CASSSGGMNTEAFF. CDR3 nucleotides: TGTGCCAGCTCCTCGGGAGGCATGAACACTGAAGCTTTCTTT. The variable domain in full, with the rest retrieved from reference TRBV18 and TRBJ1-1, is NAGVMQNPRHLVRRRGQEARLRCSPMKGHSHVYWYRQLPEEGLKFMVYLQKENIIDESGMPKERFSAEFPKEGPSILRIQQVVRGDSAAYFCASSSGGMNTEAFFGQGTRLTVV.

The chain couples TRBV4-1 to TRBJ1-2, with 10 bases aligning to TRBD1. The CDR3 contains 18 residues. Germline V lookup: CDR1 MGHRA, CDR2 YSYEKL. J lost 5 bases, V lost 4 bases, and 16 bases had no gene match. The CDR3 sequence: CASSLSRDRGRIPYGYTF. As DNA, the CDR3 is TGCGCCAGCAGCCTGAGCCGGGACAGGGGACGTATACCGTATGGCTACACCTTC.

This chain links TRBV5-1 with TRBJ2-5, with 9 bases fitting TRBD2. The CDR3 totals 16 residues. From germline, CDR1 is SGHRS and CDR2 YFSETQ. The V and J ends lost 4 bases and 0 bases, in that order; junction bases with no gene match: 7. Here the CDR3 reads CASSLGLASYQETQYF. The CDR3 coding sequence is TGCGCCAGCAGCCTCGGACTAGCGTCGTACCAAGAGACCCAGTACTTC.

The rearrangement joins TRBV10-3 to TRBJ2-3, with 8 bases that match TRBD2. Losses at the gene ends were 3 bases for V and 0 bases for J; bases not matched to a gene: 2. The CDR3 runs to 15 residues. CDR1 ENHRY and CDR2 SYGVKD come from the germline V gene. The CDR3 bases are TGTGCCATCAGTGATTCTAGCGGGAGCACAGATACGCAGTATTTT. Translated: CAISDSSGSTDTQYF.

The V call is TRBV27, the J call TRBJ1-5; tentative D call: TRBD1 (5 bases). The V gene lost 5 bases and the J gene lost 8 bases, with 10 bases spanning the gap. The CDR3 contains 12 residues. CDR1 and CDR2 (germline): MNHEY, SMNVEV (reference sequence). The chain's CDR3 is CASSAGGEPQHF. The CDR3 nucleotides are TGTGCCAGCAGTGCCGGAGGGGAGCCCCAGCATTTT.

This chain connects TRBV6-1 to TRBJ1-1, with 7 bases lining up with TRBD1. Germline-derived CDR1 and CDR2 are MNHNS and SASEGT. The ends lost 5 bases at V and 7 bases at J; junction bases unmatched: 4. The CDR3 is made up of 12 amino acids. CDR3 loop: CASSKDRDEAFF. In DNA, the CDR3 is TGTGCCAGCAGTAAAGACAGGGATGAAGCTTTCTTT.

Comment on this clone: Additional DNA sequences in this sample encode the identical CDR3. DNA for the CDR3: TGCGCCAGCAGTCCGACTAGCGGGACTTACAATGAGCAGTTCTTC. Translation gives CASSPTSGTYNEQFF. V and J are TRBV5-1 and TRBJ2-1; 11 bases are a match to TRBD2. Germline V gives CDR1 SGHRS, CDR2 YFSETQ. The V gene end was trimmed by 5 bases and the J gene end by 4 bases; junction bases not matched to a gene: 5. This CDR3 is 15 amino acids long.

CDR3 DNA sequence: TGTGCCAGTAGTTCCCGTGGGGAGGGGAATAATGAAAAACTGTTTTTT. Translated, it gives CASSSRGEGNNEKLFF. This chain uses TRBV19 with TRBJ1-4; tentative D call: TRBD1 (5 bases). The CDR3 has 16 residues. Between the trimmed V and J ends, which lost 5 bases and 4 bases, there was a span of 17 bases. Germline V gives CDR1 LNHDA, CDR2 SQIVND (reference sequence).

The V gene is TRBV18, the J gene TRBJ1-3, with D perhaps matching TRBD1 (6 bases). Looked up from germline, CDR1 is KGHSH and CDR2 is LQKENI. The CDR3 spans 18 residues. V lost 0 bases and J lost 0, with 15 bases in between. In DNA, the CDR3 is TGTGCCAGCTCACCACCACAGTTTGGGGGCCTCTCTGGAAACACCATATATTTT. The encoded protein is CASSPPQFGGLSGNTIYF.

This clone occurred once. The chain combines TRBV5-1 with TRBJ1-5; D perhaps matches TRBD1 (5 bases). The CDR3 consists of 13 residues. Germline V gene data show CDR1 as SGHRS and CDR2 as YFSETQ. Trimming shortened V by 0 bases and J by 5 bases, and 6 bases separated the two germline ends. The CDR3 nucleotides read TGCGCCAGCAGCTTGGGGGGGGATCAGCCCCAGCATTTT. This codes for CASSLGGDQPQHF.

The gene calls are TRBV5-1 and TRBJ1-1; possibly TRBD1 for D (6 bases). Trimming stripped 1 base from V and 7 bases from J, with 8 bases between. CDR1 and CDR2 (germline): SGHRS, YFSETQ. This CDR3 comprises 12 residues. The CDR3 loop reads CASSLLQGEAFF. Written as DNA, the CDR3 is TGCGCCAGCAGCTTGCTACAGGGTGAAGCTTTCTTT.

V and J are TRBV18 and TRBJ2-3, with TRBD2 identical over 13 bases. The CDR3 is 16 amino acids. V dropped 3 bases and J dropped 4; count of bases not matched to a gene: 4. Germline CDR1 KGHSH, CDR2 LQKENI. The DNA of the CDR3 is TGTGCCAGCTCACCTCGGACTAGCGGGAGTGCAGATACGCAGTATTTT. Its protein is CASSPRTSGSADTQYF. The complete variable domain, with remaining parts taken from reference TRBV18 and TRBJ2-3, reads NAGVMQNPRHLVRRRGQEARLRCSPMKGHSHVYWYRQLPEEGLKFMVYLQKENIIDESGMPKERFSAEFPKEGPSILRIQQVVRGDSAAYFCASSPRTSGSADTQYFGPGTRLTVL.

The V gene is TRBV7-3, the J gene TRBJ2-5; D gene uncertain. V was cut by 4 bases and J by 3 bases, with 12 bases left in between. The germline gives CDR1 SGHTA, CDR2 FQGTGA. The CDR3 runs 14 residues. In DNA form, the CDR3 reads TGTGCCAGCAGCTCTCCAGGAATAGAAGAGACCCAGTACTTC. This codes for CASSSPGIEETQYF.

The chain employs TRBV11-2 and TRBJ1-2; D may be TRBD1 (5 bases). CDR1 and CDR2 from the germline V gene are SGHAT and FQNNGV. Trimming pared 8 bases from V and 3 bases from J, leaving 10 bases between. The CDR3 extends over 12 amino acids. The CDR3, as DNA: TGTGCCAGCCGCGGGGGGTACTATGGCTACACCTTC. This sequence encodes CASRGGYYGYTF.

This chain uses TRBV7-4 with TRBJ2-3, with 9 bases identical to TRBD2. V lost 8 bases and J lost 4; bases outside the gene matches: 13. The germline V gene encodes CDR1 SGHVT and CDR2 SQSDAQ. This CDR3 spans 16 amino acids. The CDR3 loop reads CASSQADAGGPDTQYF. DNA for the CDR3: TGTGCCAGCTCCCAGGCCGACGCGGGGGGGCCAGATACGCAGTATTTT.

The J gene is TRBJ1-2, the V gene TRBV4-3; 7 nucleotides agree with TRBD1. With V trimmed by 4 bases and J by 8 bases, 16 bases remained unmatched. Germline V gene lookup returns CDR1 LGHNA and CDR2 YSLEER. CDR3 length equals 16 residues. In DNA form, the CDR3 reads TGCGCCAGCAGCCTCGCCCCCTCGACAGGGACCTTGGGCTACACCTTC. Its protein is CASSLAPSTGTLGYTF.

The chain couples TRBV7-6 to TRBJ2-2; 8 bases fit TRBD2. This CDR3 is 16 amino acids long. Germline CDR1 SGHVS, CDR2 FNYEAQ. The V gene end was trimmed by 1 base and the J gene end by 1 base; junction bases not matched to a gene: 2. CDR3 sequence: CASSLVSGGNTGELFF. CDR3 nucleotide sequence: TGTGCCAGCAGCTTAGTGAGCGGGGGGAACACCGGGGAGCTGTTTTTT.

This clone was recorded only once. The CDR3 region is CASSQETSSGRYEQYF. DNA for the CDR3: TGCGCCAGCAGCCAAGAAACCTCTAGCGGGAGGTACGAGCAGTACTTC. The chain couples TRBV4-1 to TRBJ2-7; the match to TRBD2 covers 11 bases. The V gene's germline CDR1 is MGHRA and CDR2 YSYEKL. The CDR3 loop spans 16 amino acids. With 0 bases clipped from V and 4 bases from J, the junction kept 5 bases outside the gene matches.

CDR3: CASSGLAGDEQYF. The CDR3 DNA is TGCGCCAGCAGTGGACTAGCGGGAGACGAGCAGTACTTC. V is TRBV10-2 and J is TRBJ2-7, with 12 bases aligning to TRBD2. CDR1 and CDR2 (germline): WSHSY, SAAADI. CDR3 length: 13 residues. The V gene end was trimmed by 4 bases and the J gene end by 5 bases; junction bases not matched to a gene: 0.

This clone came up a few times. This chain links TRBV10-3 with TRBJ1-3, with D possibly being TRBD1 (5 bases). Germline CDR1 reads ENHRY; CDR2 reads SYGVKD. The V end lost 5 bases, the J end lost 6 bases, and 8 bases lay between the germline ends. The CDR3 has 12 residues. CDR3 region: CAISPTENTIYF. The CDR3 DNA sequence: TGTGCCATCAGTCCGACAGAAAACACCATATATTTT.

This chain links TRBV9 with TRBJ2-5, with 12 positions matching TRBD2. The CDR3 covers 17 residues. The trim removed 3 bases at V and 5 bases at J, leaving 11 bases unmatched. Germline V gene sequence: CDR1 SGDLS, CDR2 YYNGEE. The CDR3 coding sequence is TGTGCCAGCAGCGCAGGGGCCCTAGCGGGAGGGCAGGAGACCCAGTACTTC. Its translation is CASSAGALAGGQETQYF.

This sequence joins TRBV6-4 and TRBJ1-2; TRBD1 aligns across 9 bases. Germline V gene lookup returns CDR1 MRHNA and CDR2 SNTAGT. With V trimmed by 1 base and J by 6 bases, 6 bases remained unmatched. The CDR3 has 15 residues. DNA of the CDR3: TGTGCCAGCAGTGACTACCCGGGACAGGGCGATGGCTACACCTTC. Translated: CASSDYPGQGDGYTF.

The V call is TRBV11-2, the J call TRBJ2-7; 7 bases map to TRBD2. The V and J ends lost 2 bases and 6 bases, in that order; junction bases with no gene match: 10. Per germline, CDR1 SGHAT and CDR2 FQNNGV. The CDR3 totals 15 residues. The CDR3 is CASSLWEGTIPEQYF. As DNA, the CDR3 is TGTGCCAGCAGCTTATGGGAGGGGACCATCCCCGAGCAGTACTTC.

The chain combines TRBV30 with TRBJ1-1; 12 bases are a match to TRBD1. Germline CDR1 and CDR2: GTSNPN and SVGIG (reference sequence). The J segment lost 11 bases and the V segment lost 1 base, leaving 11 bases of the junction unmatched. CDR3 size: 15 residues. The DNA of the CDR3 is TGTGCCTGGAGTGAGGGGACAGGGGGCCCTTACCGTGCTTTCTTT. Amino acids: CAWSEGTGGPYRAFF.

The V and J genes are TRBV2 and TRBJ2-1, with 7 positions matching TRBD2. Germline V lookup: CDR1 SNHLY, CDR2 FYNNEI. This CDR3 region has 16 residues. J lost 1 base, V lost 2 bases, and 5 bases had no gene match. CDR3 region: CASSELAAESYNEQFF. CDR3 DNA: TGTGCCAGCAGTGAACTAGCGGCCGAATCCTACAATGAGCAGTTCTTC.

The J gene is TRBJ1-2, the V gene TRBV7-8; 7 nucleotides match TRBD1. Germline V gene data show CDR1 as SGHVS and CDR2 as FQNEAQ. This CDR3 is 15 amino acids long. V gave up 4 bases and J gave up 7 bases; unmatched junction bases: 12. CDR3 in amino acids: CASSSIDRDSGGYTF. The CDR3 nucleotides read TGTGCCAGCAGCTCGATAGACCGGGACAGCGGTGGCTACACCTTC.

The rearrangement joins TRBV6-1 to TRBJ2-5, with 7 bases that match TRBD1. Unmatched junction bases numbered 10, after V lost 7 bases and J lost 5 bases. The CDR3 is made up of 14 amino acids. The germline V gene encodes CDR1 MNHNS and CDR2 SASEGT. CDR3 bases: TGTGCCAGCACTAAGGCGACAGGGCCGGAGACCCAGTACTTC. Its protein is CASTKATGPETQYF.

The chain employs TRBV10-1 and TRBJ2-1; D possibly corresponds to TRBD2 (6 bases). Germline lookup yields CDR1 WNHNN and CDR2 SYGVQD (reference sequence). Trimming pared 2 bases from V and 3 bases from J, leaving 11 bases between. This CDR3 region has 15 residues. As DNA, the CDR3 is TGCGCCAGCAGTGAGCCGGCTAGCGTCTACAATGAGCAGTTCTTC. Its translation: CASSEPASVYNEQFF.

This clone has a single count. This chain connects TRBV6-4 to TRBJ2-3; 13 bases fit TRBD2. The CDR3 is 15 amino acids. The trim removed 4 bases at V and 4 bases at J, leaving 2 bases unmatched. Germline-derived CDR1 and CDR2 are MRHNA and SNTAGT. The CDR3 DNA reads as TGTGCCAGCAGTGGAACTAGCGGGAGGGCAGATACGCAGTATTTT. This encodes CASSGTSGRADTQYF.